The 30 T cell receptor beta chains presented below share a single source sample, sequenced in a study of T-cell reconstitution after alpha-beta-depleted transplantation in children. Preparation of the TCRbeta library used unique molecular identifiers. TCRdb redid the calling of the PCR reads with MiXCR, one entry per CDR3 protein. In the table there are under 20,000 distinct CDR3 sequences, roughly 13% of which are singletons. Sequences were derived from PBMCs, mostly from graft donor cells, sampled 60 days after TCRalphabeta/CD19-depleted stem cell transplant. The receptor set was obtained from a female patient aged 2-15 years who had a stem cell transplant for congenital amegakaryocytic thrombocytopenia, so the T cells may come from the graft donor.

The V gene is TRBV5-1, the J gene TRBJ1-2; D unclear. V shed 6 bases and J shed 4 bases, with 10 bases lying between them. The CDR3 covers 12 residues. The germline V gene has CDR1 SGHRS and CDR2 YFSETQ. As DNA, the CDR3 is TGCGCCAGCACCATTGACGGCTATGGCTACACCTTC. It encodes CASTIDGYGYTF. Based on the CDR3 plus reference TRBV5-1 and TRBJ1-2, the full variable domain is KAGVTQTPRYLIKTRGQQVTLSCSPISGHRSVSWYQQTPGQGLQFLFEYFSETQRNKGNFPGRFSGRQFSNSRSEMNVSTLELGDSALYLCASTIDGYGYTFGSGTRLTVV.

This clonotype was detected only once. The rearrangement joins TRBV11-2 to TRBJ2-5; 8 bases are shared with TRBD2. J lost 2 bases, V lost 2 bases, and 10 bases had no gene match. CDR1 SGHAT and CDR2 FQNNGV come from the germline V gene. The CDR3 is made up of 17 amino acids. The CDR3 reads CASSLSHQVAGQETQYF. The CDR3 DNA sequence: TGTGCCAGCAGCTTATCTCATCAGGTAGCGGGGCAAGAGACCCAGTACTTC. Full variable domain (missing parts from reference TRBV11-2 and TRBJ2-5): EAGVAQSPRYKIIEKRQSVAFWCNPISGHATLYWYQQILGQGPKLLIQFQNNGVVDDSQLPKDRFSAERLKGVDSTLKIQPAKLEDSAVYLCASSLSHQVAGQETQYFGPGTRLLVL.

This clonotype was seen at least ten times. This rearrangement joins TRBV11-1 to TRBJ2-7; 11 bases agree with TRBD2. V lost 5 bases to trimming and J lost 4 bases; unmatched junction nucleotides: 7. There are 15 residues in the CDR3. Germline CDR1 SGHAT, CDR2 FQDESV (reference sequence). Here the CDR3 DNA reads TGTGCCAGCAGCCCTTCTAGCGGGAGGTATTACGAGCAGTACTTC. Translation: CASSPSSGRYYEQYF.

This clonotype came up many times. The chain is built from TRBV2 and TRBJ1-2, with D unclear. The length of the CDR3 is 14 residues. Per the germline V gene, CDR1 is SNHLY and CDR2 is FYNNEI. Trimming shortened V by 2 bases and J by 0 bases, and 7 bases separated the two germline ends. This CDR3 is CASSEHGPNYGYTF. DNA of the CDR3: TGTGCCAGCAGTGAACATGGGCCTAACTATGGCTACACCTTC.

The sample holds many counts of this clonotype. The chain has TRBV11-2 and TRBJ2-5; no clear D. Germline V lookup: CDR1 SGHAT, CDR2 FQNNGV. The CDR3 loop spans 11 amino acids. Between the trimmed V and J ends, which lost 3 bases and 5 bases, there was a span of 4 bases. This chain's CDR3 is CASSFRETQYF. The CDR3 nucleotides read TGTGCCAGCAGCTTCCGGGAGACCCAGTACTTC. Complete variable domain (other parts from reference TRBV11-2 and TRBJ2-5): EAGVAQSPRYKIIEKRQSVAFWCNPISGHATLYWYQQILGQGPKLLIQFQNNGVVDDSQLPKDRFSAERLKGVDSTLKIQPAKLEDSAVYLCASSFRETQYFGPGTRLLVL.

This clonotype was counted at least ten times. This sequence joins TRBV6-1 and TRBJ2-3; the D call may be TRBD1 or TRBD2 (5 bases each). The CDR3 spans 16 residues. With 4 bases removed from V and 8 bases from J, the gap between germline ends came to 22 bases. Germline V gene lookup returns CDR1 MNHNS and CDR2 SASEGT. This chain's CDR3 is CASSAPGPLEQGTQYF. Here the CDR3 DNA reads TGTGCCAGCAGTGCACCGGGACCGCTGGAGCAGGGTACGCAGTATTTT.

This clonotype came up many times. This rearrangement joins TRBV10-3 to TRBJ2-6; D ambiguous. Germline values: CDR1 ENHRY, CDR2 SYGVKD. Trimming took off 8 bases at V and 0 bases at J, with 11 bases between the two ends. The CDR3 has 15 residues. This CDR3 is CAISLPRSGANVLTF. DNA of the CDR3: TGTGCCATCTCGCTACCCCGCTCTGGGGCCAACGTCCTGACTTTC.

Ten or more counts support this clonotype. This chain joins TRBV15 and TRBJ1-4; D remains ambiguous. The CDR3 consists of 18 residues. Trimming took off 0 bases at V and 4 bases at J, with 18 bases between the two ends. CDR1 is LNHNV and CDR2 is YYDKDF in the germline V gene (reference sequence). The CDR3 loop reads CATSRDVGSHHYNEKLFF. In DNA, the CDR3 is TGTGCCACCAGCAGAGATGTAGGGAGCCACCATTATAATGAAAAACTGTTTTTT.

This clonotype occurred many times. V gene TRBV19 combines with J gene TRBJ2-1; D is unclear. The CDR3 extends over 15 amino acids. Germline lookup yields CDR1 LNHDA and CDR2 SQIVND (reference sequence). With 1 base removed from V and 2 bases from J, the gap between germline ends came to 9 bases. Here the CDR3 DNA reads TGTGCCAGTAGTATAGGATCCTCCGCCTACAATGAGCAGTTCTTC. This translates into CASSIGSSAYNEQFF.

There are many counts of this clonotype. This chain connects TRBV10-3 to TRBJ2-1; 11 bases fit TRBD1. Germline CDR1 reads ENHRY; CDR2 reads SYGVKD. The ends lost 8 bases at V and 7 bases at J; junction bases unmatched: 4. The length of the CDR3 is 13 residues. The CDR3 sequence: CAIGQGANNEQFF. The CDR3 DNA follows: TGTGCCATCGGACAGGGGGCTAATAATGAGCAGTTCTTC.

Relative to its sample, this clonotype is medium-sized (0.01 to 0.1%). This chain uses TRBV20-1 with TRBJ2-3, with 8 nucleotides matching TRBD2. V shed 2 bases, J shed 8 bases, and the junction held 15 bases outside the gene matches. CDR3 size: 16 residues. Per germline, CDR1 DFQATT and CDR2 SNEGSKA (reference sequence). CDR3 residues: CSARSTSGSGEGTQYF. The CDR3 DNA is TGCAGTGCTAGATCTACTAGCGGTTCGGGGGAGGGTACGCAGTATTTT.

This clonotype has ten or more counts. The chain links TRBV6-1 to TRBJ2-1; TRBD2 matches at 13 bases. Looked up from germline, CDR1 is MNHNS and CDR2 is SASEGT. This CDR3 is built from 15 residues. The V segment lost 7 bases and the J segment 9 bases; nucleotides outside the gene matches: 9. The CDR3 region is CASTWGTSGNFEQFF. In DNA form, the CDR3 reads TGTGCCAGCACCTGGGGGACTAGCGGGAATTTTGAGCAGTTCTTC.

This clonotype was detected many times. The chain carries TRBV6-1 and TRBJ2-5; D remains ambiguous. V was trimmed by 4 bases and J by 1 base, leaving 13 bases between them. In germline, CDR1 is MNHNS, CDR2 SASEGT. CDR3 length: 15 residues. CDR3 coding DNA: TGTGCCAGCAGTGGGAGTGGTCCGTCCCAAGAGACCCAGTACTTC. Amino acid sequence: CASSGSGPSQETQYF.

This clonotype was seen repeatedly, ten times or more. J is TRBJ2-1 and V is TRBV6-1; 12 bases align to TRBD2. Germline values: CDR1 MNHNS, CDR2 SASEGT. Trimming cost V 4 bases and J 0 bases; bases outside gene matches: 16. CDR3 length: 21 residues. This chain's CDR3 is CASSVPGWTSGTSSSYNEQFF. CDR3 sequence (DNA): TGTGCCAGCAGTGTACCCGGCTGGACTAGCGGGACTTCGAGCTCCTACAATGAGCAGTTCTTC.

This clonotype has at least ten counts. The chain combines TRBV20-1 with TRBJ2-1; D gene uncertain. The V gene lost 3 bases and the J gene lost 6 bases, with 21 bases spanning the gap. Germline V gives CDR1 DFQATT, CDR2 SNEGSKA (reference sequence). The CDR3 has 16 residues. CDR3 coding DNA: TGCAGTGCTAGCCCCTATGTGCACCGGGCACGCAATGAGCAGTTCTTC. It is translated as CSASPYVHRARNEQFF.

The sample holds many counts of this clonotype. This rearrangement joins TRBV20-1 to TRBJ1-1, with a tentative D call TRBD1 (5 bases). Trimming took off 7 bases at V and 0 bases at J, with 12 bases between the two ends. This CDR3 contains 13 residues. Germline V gene sequence: CDR1 DFQATT, CDR2 SNEGSKA (reference sequence). Written as DNA, the CDR3 is TGCAGTGTTGCGGGACGGCTGAACACTGAAGCTTTCTTT. Its translation is CSVAGRLNTEAFF.

This clonotype showed up many times. V gene TRBV20-1 combines with J gene TRBJ2-1; D might be TRBD1 (5 bases). Germline V gives CDR1 DFQATT, CDR2 SNEGSKA (reference sequence). V gave up 1 base and J gave up 4 bases, with 14 bases separating them. The CDR3 contains 15 residues. The CDR3 sequence is CSARGGLSDYNEQFF. The DNA for the CDR3 is TGCAGTGCTAGAGGGGGCCTTTCGGATTACAATGAGCAGTTCTTC.

This clonotype was counted many times. The genes are TRBV5-1 and TRBJ1-5; 7 nucleotides align to TRBD1. Trimming at V came to 0 bases and at J to 4 bases, leaving 4 bases not matched to a gene. This CDR3 contains 15 residues. The germline gives CDR1 SGHRS, CDR2 YFSETQ. For the CDR3, the DNA is TGCGCCAGCAGCTTGGAGGGGACAGCAAATCAGCCCCAGCATTTT. It translates to CASSLEGTANQPQHF.

This chain links TRBV7-9 with TRBJ1-2, with D possibly matching TRBD1 (5 bases). Trimming removed 5 bases at V and 0 bases at J, with 16 bases between. The CDR3 spans 16 residues. The V gene's germline CDR1 is SEHNR and CDR2 FQNEAQ (reference sequence). CDR3 in amino acids: CASSPSRDWANYGYTF. CDR3 coding DNA: TGTGCCAGCAGCCCCTCCAGGGACTGGGCTAACTATGGCTACACCTTC.

This clonotype was recorded many times. The chain recombines TRBV7-3 with TRBJ1-1; TRBD1 might be the D (5 bases). Germline values: CDR1 SGHTA, CDR2 FQGTGA. The CDR3 sequence is 13 residues long. V was clipped by 0 bases and J by 3 bases, with 5 bases between them. CDR3 sequence: CASSLTRDTEAFF. CDR3 nucleotide sequence: TGTGCCAGCAGCTTAACCAGGGACACTGAAGCTTTCTTT.

This clonotype turned up a few times. V gene TRBV28 combines with J gene TRBJ2-7; D is uncertain. The CDR3 length is 13 residues. The germline gives CDR1 MDHEN, CDR2 SYDVKM. The germline V and J ends were trimmed by 5 bases and 3 bases, with 11 bases remaining between them. The DNA of the CDR3 is TGTGCCAGCAGTCAGCTAGTTAACTACGAGCAGTACTTC. Translation: CASSQLVNYEQYF.

The sample holds a few counts of this clonotype. This chain links TRBV30 with TRBJ2-5, with 7 bases identical to TRBD1. The CDR3 loop spans 14 amino acids. Germline trimming cut 3 bases from V and 5 bases from J; bases unmatched to any gene: 9. Germline V lookup: CDR1 GTSNPN, CDR2 SVGIG (reference sequence). The CDR3: CAWRRIPGQETQYF. The CDR3 DNA sequence: TGTGCCTGGAGGCGTATCCCGGGACAGGAGACCCAGTACTTC. Full variable domain (rest looked up from reference TRBV30 and TRBJ2-5): SQTIHQWPATLVQPVGSPLSLECTVEGTSNPNLYWYRQAAGRGLQLLFYSVGIGQISSEVPQNLSASRPQDRQFILSSKKLLLSDSGFYLCAWRRIPGQETQYFGPGTRLLVL.

This clonotype showed up many times. The chain is built from TRBV20-1 and TRBJ1-1; D is perhaps TRBD1 (5 bases). The CDR3 consists of 12 residues. Germline lookup yields CDR1 DFQATT and CDR2 SNEGSKA (reference sequence). Trimming stripped 3 bases from V and 6 bases from J, with 11 bases between. DNA for the CDR3: TGCAGTGCTAGGCGCAGGGCTTCTGAAGCTTTCTTT. It translates to CSARRRASEAFF.

V is TRBV28 and J is TRBJ2-5; D call uncertain. Germline V CDR1 and CDR2: MDHEN, SYDVKM. V was shortened by 10 bases and J by 6 bases, with 18 bases between the two germline ends. The CDR3 covers 13 residues. CDR3 residues: CATNSWAPKTQYF. CDR3 nucleotides: TGTGCCACCAATAGTTGGGCCCCGAAGACCCAGTACTTC.

The chain carries TRBV6-1 and TRBJ2-7; TRBD1 matches at 8 bases. CDR3 size: 12 residues. Germline V lookup: CDR1 MNHNS, CDR2 SASEGT. The junction had 5 bases not matched to a gene; V was cut back by 10 bases and J by 3 bases. In nucleotides, the CDR3 is TGTGCCACCGGACAGGGCGGCTACGAGCAGTACTTC. It yields the protein CATGQGGYEQYF.

A single count supports this clonotype. J is TRBJ1-1 and V is TRBV5-6, with no clear D. The CDR3 runs 13 residues. Germline assignment: CDR1 SGHDT and CDR2 YYEEEE. Trimming stripped 4 bases from V and 1 base from J, with 8 bases between. CDR3: CASSLPSNTEAFF. The DNA of the CDR3 is TGTGCCAGCAGCCTCCCTTCGAACACTGAAGCTTTCTTT.

This chain joins TRBV27 and TRBJ2-5, with TRBD2 as a possible D gene (7 bases). The V end lost 6 bases, the J end lost 2 bases, and 16 bases lay between the germline ends. This CDR3 spans 15 amino acids. Germline CDR1 MNHEY, CDR2 SMNVEV (reference sequence). The CDR3 reads CASSQTRGGQETQYF. The CDR3 DNA sequence: TGTGCCAGCAGCCAAACTAGGGGGGGGCAAGAGACCCAGTACTTC.

This clonotype was seen repeatedly, ten times or more. V gene TRBV27 combines with J gene TRBJ2-2; a possible D gene is TRBD2 (5 bases). The CDR3 runs 15 residues. The ends were cut back, 3 bases at V and 4 bases at J, with 12 bases in the middle. Germline lookup yields CDR1 MNHEY and CDR2 SMNVEV (reference sequence). The CDR3 nucleotides are TGTGCCAGCAGTTTTATGGTAGCGCGCACCGGGGAGCTGTTTTTT. This encodes CASSFMVARTGELFF.

This clonotype occurred many times. Here the CDR3 reads CASSPPAGGRRSYEQYF. CDR3 DNA: TGTGCCAGCTCACCACCTGCTGGGGGACGGCGATCCTACGAGCAGTACTTC. The rearrangement joins TRBV18 to TRBJ2-7, with D possibly called TRBD1 or TRBD2 (5 bases each). Deletions cut 0 bases from V and 1 base from J, with 16 bases between. CDR3 length equals 17 residues. Germline loops: CDR1 KGHSH, CDR2 LQKENI.

This clonotype was found many times. The chain couples TRBV6-1 to TRBJ1-6; D is uncertain. The ends were cut back, 1 base at V and 7 bases at J, with 11 bases in the middle. The CDR3 is 15 residues long. Germline-derived CDR1 and CDR2 are MNHNS and SASEGT. CDR3 region: CASSEERIPNSPLHF. CDR3 DNA sequence: TGTGCCAGCAGTGAAGAGAGGATCCCAAATTCACCCCTCCACTTT.